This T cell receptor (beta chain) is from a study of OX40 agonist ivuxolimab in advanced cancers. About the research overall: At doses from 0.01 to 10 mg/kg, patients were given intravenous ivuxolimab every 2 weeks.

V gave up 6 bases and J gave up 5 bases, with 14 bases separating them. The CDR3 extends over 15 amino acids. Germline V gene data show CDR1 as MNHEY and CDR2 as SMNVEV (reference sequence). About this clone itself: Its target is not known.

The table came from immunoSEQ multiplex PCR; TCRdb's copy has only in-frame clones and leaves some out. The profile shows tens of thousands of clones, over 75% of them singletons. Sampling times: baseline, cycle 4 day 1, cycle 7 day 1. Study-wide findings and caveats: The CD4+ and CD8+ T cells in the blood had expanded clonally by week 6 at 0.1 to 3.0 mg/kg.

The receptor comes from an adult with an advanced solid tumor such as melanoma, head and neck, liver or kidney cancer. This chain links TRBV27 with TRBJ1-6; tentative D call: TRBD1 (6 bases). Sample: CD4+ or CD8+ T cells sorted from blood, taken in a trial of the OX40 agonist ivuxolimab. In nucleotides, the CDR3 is TGTGCCAGCAGGGAGGGGGGTGTCAATAATTCACCCCTCCACTTT. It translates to CASREGGVNNSPLHF.